This T cell receptor (beta chain) was identified during a study of cytomegalovirus exposure and HLA in healthy donors. Broader study findings: Later analysis associated a missense DCLRE1C variant with TCR beta V- and J-gene trimming.

V gave up 1 base and J gave up 1 base; unmatched junction bases: 5. Germline CDR1 and CDR2: MDHEN and SYDVKM. The CDR3 consists of 16 residues. Turning to this clone: Its antigen is not identified.

Researchers ran the PCR with 60 Vbeta and 13 Jbeta primers. The assay was immunoSEQ multiplex PCR, and TCRdb's table has in-frame clones only and misses some. The table lists around 200,000 clones, roughly 80% of them singletons. The sequence derives from a middle-aged man in good health and CMV-seronegative. Input material: PBMCs. The chain combines TRBV28 with TRBJ2-3, with 7 nucleotides matching TRBD2. DNA for the CDR3: TGTGCCAGCAGTTTATACGTGAGCGGGGGCACAGATACGCAGTATTTT. Translation gives CASSLYVSGGTDTQYF.